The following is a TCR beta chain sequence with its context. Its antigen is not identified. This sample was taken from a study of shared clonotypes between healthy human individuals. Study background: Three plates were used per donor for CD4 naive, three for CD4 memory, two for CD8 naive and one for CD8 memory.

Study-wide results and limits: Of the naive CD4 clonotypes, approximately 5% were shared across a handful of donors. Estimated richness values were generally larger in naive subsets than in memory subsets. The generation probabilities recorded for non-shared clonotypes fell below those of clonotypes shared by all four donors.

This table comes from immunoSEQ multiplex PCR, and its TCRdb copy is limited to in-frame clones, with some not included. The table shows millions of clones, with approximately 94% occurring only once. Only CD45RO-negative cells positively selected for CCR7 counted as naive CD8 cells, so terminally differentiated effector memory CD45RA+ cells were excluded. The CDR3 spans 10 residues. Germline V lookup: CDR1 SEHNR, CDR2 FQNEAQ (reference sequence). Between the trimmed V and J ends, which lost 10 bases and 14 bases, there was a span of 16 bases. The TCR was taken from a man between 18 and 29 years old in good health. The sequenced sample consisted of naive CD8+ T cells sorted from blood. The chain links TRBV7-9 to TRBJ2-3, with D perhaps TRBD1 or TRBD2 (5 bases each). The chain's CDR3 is CATSEVTGYF. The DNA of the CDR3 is TGTGCCACCTCGGAGGTCACAGGGTATTTT.